This T cell receptor beta chain was retrieved from a study of blood T cell repertoires in COVID-19. Trimming left V 7 bases short and J 3 bases short, with 18 bases between. Per the germline V gene, CDR1 is MNHEY and CDR2 is SMNVEV (reference sequence). CDR3 size: 15 residues. Enrollees, about 18 to 100 years old, lived in around 23 US areas. Produced via immunoSEQ multiplex PCR; TCRdb's table is partial and in-frame only. This table holds more than 250,000 clones, 70% to 90% found once. The material sequenced was PBMCs or T cells enriched from blood (not recorded which). This TCR was recovered from a woman in her twenties or thirties who had recovered from COVID-19. The J gene is TRBJ1-1, the V gene TRBV27; D possibly corresponds to TRBD1 (5 bases). For the CDR3, the DNA is TGTGCCAGCATCCCGACGGGGGTGACGGACACTGAAGCTTTCTTT. Its translation is CASIPTGVTDTEAFF.